The source of this T cell receptor beta chain is a study of T cell changes during pregnancy in multiple sclerosis. TCRdb's copy holds only in-frame clones and misses some; the assay was immunoSEQ multiplex PCR. Of 45,000 to 60,000 clones in the sample, around 89% were seen once. This TCR was sampled from a female donor with multiple sclerosis, enrolled in a pregnancy study. The source material was CD8+ T cells from peripheral blood mononuclear cells, sampled in the second trimester of pregnancy.

In nucleotides, the CDR3 is TGTGCCAGCAGCTCGGCCCGGGACAGGGAGTTGGGTTACAATGAGCAGTTCTTC. Protein: CASSSARDRELGYNEQFF. The V and J genes are TRBV7-9 and TRBJ2-1, with TRBD1 matching over 9 bases. J was trimmed by 4 bases and V by 4 bases; bases with no gene match: 14. Germline CDR1 is SEHNR and CDR2 is FQNEAQ (reference sequence). CDR3 length: 18 amino acids.